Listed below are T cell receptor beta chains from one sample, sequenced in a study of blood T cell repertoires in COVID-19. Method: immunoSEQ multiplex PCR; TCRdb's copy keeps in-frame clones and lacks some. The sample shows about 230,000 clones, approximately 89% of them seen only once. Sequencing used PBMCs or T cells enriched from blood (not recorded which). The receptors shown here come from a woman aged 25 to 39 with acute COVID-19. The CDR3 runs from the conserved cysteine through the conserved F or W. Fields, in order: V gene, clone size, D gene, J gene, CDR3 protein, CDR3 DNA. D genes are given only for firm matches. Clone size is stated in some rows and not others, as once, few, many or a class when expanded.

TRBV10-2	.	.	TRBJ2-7	CASLPPGSSYEQYF	TGCGCCAGCCTTCCACCGGGGAGCTCCTACGAGCAGTACTTC
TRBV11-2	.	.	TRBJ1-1	CASRLGGRLTEAFF	TGTGCCAGCAGGTTGGGGGGGCGCCTCACTGAAGCTTTCTTT
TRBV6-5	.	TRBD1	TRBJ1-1	CASTRQGPMNTEAFF	TGTGCCAGCACTCGACAGGGCCCTATGAACACTGAAGCTTTCTTT
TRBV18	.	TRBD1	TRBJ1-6	CASSLQKTGAGSPLHF	TGTGCCAGCTCACTTCAGAAAACAGGGGCGGGTTCACCCCTCCACTTT
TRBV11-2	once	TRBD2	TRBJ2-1	CASSYSGGAYNEQFF	TGTGCCAGCAGTTATAGCGGGGGGGCCTACAATGAGCAGTTCTTC
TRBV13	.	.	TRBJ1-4	CASSFGATNEKLFF	TGTGCCAGCAGCTTCGGGGCAACTAATGAAAAACTGTTTTTT
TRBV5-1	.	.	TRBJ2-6	CASSLGRDTASGANVLTF	TGCGCCAGCAGCTTGGGACGGGACACGGCATCTGGGGCCAACGTCCTGACTTTC
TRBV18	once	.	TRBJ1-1	CASHKEYRTEAFF	TGTGCCAGCCACAAAGAATACAGGACTGAAGCTTTCTTT
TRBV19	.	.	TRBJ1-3	CASRPSGTLSGNTIYF	TGTGCCAGTAGGCCTTCCGGGACACTCTCTGGAAACACCATATATTTT
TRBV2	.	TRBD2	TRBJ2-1	CAIRQPAGNEQFF	TGTGCCATTCGACAGCCAGCGGGAAATGAGCAGTTCTTC
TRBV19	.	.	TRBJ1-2	CASSIEQGLNYGYTF	TGTGCCAGTAGTATAGAACAGGGCCTTAACTATGGCTACACCTTC
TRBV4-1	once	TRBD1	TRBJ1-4	CASSRMTGENEKLFF	TGCGCCAGCAGCCGAATGACAGGGGAAAATGAAAAACTGTTTTTT
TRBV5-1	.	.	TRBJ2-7	CASRSGDSGEQYF	TGCGCCAGCAGATCGGGGGATTCAGGCGAGCAGTACTTC
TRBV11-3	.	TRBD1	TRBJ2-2	CASSSRGLGGELFF	TGTGCCAGCAGCTCCAGGGGGCTAGGCGGGGAGCTGTTTTTT
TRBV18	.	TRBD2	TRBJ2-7	CASSPGSGGLYEQYF	TGTGCCAGCTCACCAGGCAGCGGGGGACTCTACGAGCAGTACTTC
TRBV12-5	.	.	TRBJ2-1	CASGLGDTGYNEQFF	TGTGCTAGTGGTTTGGGGGACACCGGATACAATGAGCAGTTCTTC
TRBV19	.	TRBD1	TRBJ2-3	CASSARTGDSIYTDTQYF	TGTGCCAGTAGTGCCCGGACAGGGGATTCAATTTACACAGATACGCAGTATTTT
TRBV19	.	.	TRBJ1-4	CASSIGTAATNEKLFF	TGTGCCAGTAGTATAGGGACAGCTGCAACTAATGAAAAACTGTTTTTT
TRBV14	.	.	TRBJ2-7	CASSQWKGTPYYEQYF	TGTGCCAGCAGCCAATGGAAGGGGACACCCTACTACGAGCAGTACTTC
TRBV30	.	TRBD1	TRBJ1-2	CAWSEEGQGGIYGYTF	TGTGCCTGGAGTGAGGAGGGACAGGGGGGCATCTATGGCTACACCTTC
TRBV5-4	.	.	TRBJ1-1	CASSQTGHFSEAFF	TGTGCCAGCAGCCAGACCGGACACTTCTCTGAAGCTTTCTTT
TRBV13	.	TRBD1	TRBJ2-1	CASSFNRKTGPSYNEQFF	TGTGCCAGCAGTTTCAATCGCAAGACAGGGCCCTCCTACAATGAGCAGTTCTTC
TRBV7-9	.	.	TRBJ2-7	CASSSTSTGILFSYEQYF	TGTGCCAGCAGCTCTACATCCACCGGGATCCTGTTTTCCTACGAGCAGTACTTC
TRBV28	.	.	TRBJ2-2	CASSLGQFAGELFF	TGTGCCAGCAGTTTAGGTCAGTTCGCCGGGGAGCTGTTTTTT
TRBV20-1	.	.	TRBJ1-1	CSVDSSTEAFF	TGCAGTGTTGACTCGAGCACTGAAGCTTTCTTT
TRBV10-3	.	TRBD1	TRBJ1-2	CAISDRGLSGDGYTF	TGTGCCATCTCCGACAGGGGTCTCTCTGGAGATGGCTACACCTTC
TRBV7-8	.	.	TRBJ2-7	CASTTDNPYEQYF	TGTGCCAGCACAACCGACAATCCCTACGAGCAGTACTTC
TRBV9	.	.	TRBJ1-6	CASSGFRGSSPLHF	TGTGCCAGCAGCGGATTCAGGGGCTCTTCACCCCTCCACTTT
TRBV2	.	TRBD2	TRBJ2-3	CASIPGTSGVASTDTQYF	TGTGCCAGCATCCCGGGGACTAGCGGGGTAGCTAGCACAGATACGCAGTATTTT
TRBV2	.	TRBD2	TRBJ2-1	CASSDTGTSSNKQFF	TGTGCCAGCAGTGACACCGGGACTAGCTCCAATAAGCAGTTCTTC
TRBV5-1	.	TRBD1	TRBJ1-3	CASSPTGGPGPFNTIYF	TGCGCCAGCAGCCCCACAGGGGGTCCTGGTCCATTCAACACCATATATTTT
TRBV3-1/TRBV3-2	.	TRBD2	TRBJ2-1	CASSQDPSGYNEQFF	TGTGCCAGCAGCCAAGACCCTAGCGGCTACAATGAGCAGTTCTTC
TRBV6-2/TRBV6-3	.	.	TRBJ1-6	CASSYILRQKGSPLHF	TGTGCCAGCAGTTATATCTTGAGACAGAAAGGGTCACCCCTCCACTTT